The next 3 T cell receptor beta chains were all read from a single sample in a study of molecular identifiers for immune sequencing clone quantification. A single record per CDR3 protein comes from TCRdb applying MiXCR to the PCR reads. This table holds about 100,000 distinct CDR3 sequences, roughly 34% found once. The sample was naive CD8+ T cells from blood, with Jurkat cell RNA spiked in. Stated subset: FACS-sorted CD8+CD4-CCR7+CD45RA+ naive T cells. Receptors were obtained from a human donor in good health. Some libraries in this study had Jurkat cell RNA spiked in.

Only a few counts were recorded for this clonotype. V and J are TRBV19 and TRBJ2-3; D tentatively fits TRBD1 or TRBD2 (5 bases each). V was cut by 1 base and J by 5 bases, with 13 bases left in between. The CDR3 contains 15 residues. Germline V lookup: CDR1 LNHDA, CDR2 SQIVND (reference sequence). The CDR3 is CASSIARDGEDTQYF. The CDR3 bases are TGTGCCAGTAGTATAGCCCGGGACGGGGAAGATACGCAGTATTTT.

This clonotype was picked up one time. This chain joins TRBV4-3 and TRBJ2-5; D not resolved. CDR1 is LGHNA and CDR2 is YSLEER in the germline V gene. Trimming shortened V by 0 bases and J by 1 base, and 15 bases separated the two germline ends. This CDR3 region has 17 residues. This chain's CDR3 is CASSQENQVHLQETQYF. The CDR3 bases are TGCGCCAGCAGCCAAGAAAACCAAGTCCACCTCCAAGAGACCCAGTACTTC.

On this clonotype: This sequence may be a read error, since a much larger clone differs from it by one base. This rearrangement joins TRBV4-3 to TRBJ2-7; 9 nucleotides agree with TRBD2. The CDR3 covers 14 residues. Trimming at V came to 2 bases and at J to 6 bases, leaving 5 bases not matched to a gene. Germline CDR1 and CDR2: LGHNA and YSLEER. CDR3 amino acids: CASSQSGLAGEQYF. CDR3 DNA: TGCGCCAGCAGCCAATCGGGACTAGCCGGCGAGCAGTACTTC.